The rows below give T cell receptor beta chains drawn from one sample of a study of tumor-infiltrating lymphocytes in primary liver carcinoma. TCRdb re-called the multiplex PCR reads through MiXCR, storing one row per CDR3 protein. The table includes fewer than 350,000 distinct CDR3 sequences, less than 75% detected once. Sequenced sample: peripheral blood. These receptor sequences come from a man aged 35 to 55 with primary liver carcinoma and hepatitis B virus infection. Both conserved end residues are trimmed from each CDR3. Size tells how often a clone was seen (once, few, many) or the class of an expanded clone, and some rows leave it out.

V gene,clone size,CDR3 protein
TRBV6-1,once,ASFQDPPSTRST
TRBV11-2,many,ASSLFGGLSGNTIY
TRBV11-2,medium-sized,ASSSLLSKNIQY
TRBV5-1,NA,ASSYDWRETQY
TRBV14,many,ASSQDRQVQETQY
TRBV30,NA,AWSAGRTYGYT
TRBV6-2/TRBV6-3,NA,ASSHPPVIGYT
TRBV5-6,NA,ASSRPTSEAFDEQY
TRBV11-1,NA,ASSPGRRSEAF
TRBV29-1,NA,SVVPGQGAQQY
TRBV5-1,NA,ASSLAPGSTYNEQF
TRBV10-3,NA,AVIAVGTENQPQH
TRBV11-2,NA,ASSLLAPGSAGTQY
TRBV6-2/TRBV6-3,NA,ASSYPRGTAKGDTYY
TRBV19,few,ASTSQGPYTEAF
TRBV6-2/TRBV6-3,once,ARSYLGRSTDTQY
TRBV11-2,many,ASSSSRRNTEAF
TRBV6-2/TRBV6-3,many,ASRIEDSYEQY
TRBV5-1,NA,ASSLDPVGQGCNEQF
TRBV11-2,NA,ASSLTGARSEHY